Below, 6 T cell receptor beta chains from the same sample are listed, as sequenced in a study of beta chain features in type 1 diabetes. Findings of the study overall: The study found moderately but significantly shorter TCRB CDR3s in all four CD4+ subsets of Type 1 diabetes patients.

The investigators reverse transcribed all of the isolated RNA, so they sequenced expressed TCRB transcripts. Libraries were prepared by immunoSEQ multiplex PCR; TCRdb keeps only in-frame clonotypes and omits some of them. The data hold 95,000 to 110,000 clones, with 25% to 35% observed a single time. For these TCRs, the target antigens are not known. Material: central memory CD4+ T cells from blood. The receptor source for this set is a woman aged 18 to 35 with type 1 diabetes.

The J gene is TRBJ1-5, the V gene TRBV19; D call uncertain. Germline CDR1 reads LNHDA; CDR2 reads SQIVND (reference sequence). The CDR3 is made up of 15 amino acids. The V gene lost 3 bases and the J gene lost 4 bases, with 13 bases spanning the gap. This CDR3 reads CASSIAGGYNQPQHF. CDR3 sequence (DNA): TGTGCCAGTAGTATTGCCGGAGGGTATAATCAGCCCCAGCATTTT. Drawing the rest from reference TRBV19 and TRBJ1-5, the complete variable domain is DGGITQSPKYLFRKEGQNVTLSCEQNLNHDAMYWYRQDPGQGLRLIYYSQIVNDFQKGDIAEGYSVSREKKESFPLTVTSAQKNPTAFYLCASSIAGGYNQPQHFGDGTRLSIL.

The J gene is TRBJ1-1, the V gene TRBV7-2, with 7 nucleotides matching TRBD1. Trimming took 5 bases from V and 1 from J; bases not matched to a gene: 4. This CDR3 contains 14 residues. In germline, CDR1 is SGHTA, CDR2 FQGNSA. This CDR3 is CASSPQGTNTEAFF. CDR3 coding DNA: TGTGCCAGCAGCCCACAGGGGACGAACACTGAAGCTTTCTTT.

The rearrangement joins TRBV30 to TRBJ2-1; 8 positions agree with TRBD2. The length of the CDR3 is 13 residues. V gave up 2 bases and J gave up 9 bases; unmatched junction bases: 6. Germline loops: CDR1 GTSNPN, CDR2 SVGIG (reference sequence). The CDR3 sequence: CAWSFGRAGEQFF. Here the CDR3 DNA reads TGTGCCTGGAGTTTCGGGAGGGCGGGTGAGCAGTTCTTC.

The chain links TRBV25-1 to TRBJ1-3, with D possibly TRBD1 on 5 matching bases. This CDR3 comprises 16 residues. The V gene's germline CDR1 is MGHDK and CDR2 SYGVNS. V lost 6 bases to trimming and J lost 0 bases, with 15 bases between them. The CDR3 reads CASSDETRGSGNTIYF. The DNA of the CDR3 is TGTGCCAGCAGCGACGAGACAAGGGGCTCTGGAAACACCATATATTTT.

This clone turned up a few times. The CDR3 DNA is TGTGCCAGCAGCTTGGGACAGTTCAGTGGCTACACCTTC. The encoded protein is CASSLGQFSGYTF. The J gene is TRBJ1-2, the V gene TRBV5-6; D is possibly TRBD1 (5 bases). Trimming stripped 0 bases from V and 7 bases from J, with 10 bases between. The CDR3 contains 13 residues. Germline CDR1 reads SGHDT; CDR2 reads YYEEEE. Looking up the rest from reference TRBV5-6 and TRBJ1-2 gives the full variable domain: DAGVTQSPTHLIKTRGQQVTLRCSPKSGHDTVSWYQQALGQGPQFIFQYYEEEERQRGNFPDRFSGHQFPNYSSELNVNALLLGDSALYLCASSLGQFSGYTFGSGTRLTVV.

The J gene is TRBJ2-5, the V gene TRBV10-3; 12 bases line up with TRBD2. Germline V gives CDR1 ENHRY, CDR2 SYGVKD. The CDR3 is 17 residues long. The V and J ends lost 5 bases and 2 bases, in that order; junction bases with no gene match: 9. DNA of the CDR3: TGTGCCATCAGTCCCCGCGTAGGGACTAGCGGGCAAGAGACCCAGTACTTC. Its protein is CAISPRVGTSGQETQYF.